The rows below give T cell receptor beta chains drawn from one sample of a study of a mutant IDH1 vaccine in newly diagnosed glioma. Libraries were prepared by immunoSEQ multiplex PCR; TCRdb keeps only in-frame clonotypes and omits some of them. Found here are tens of thousands of clones, approximately 80% of them singletons; the top ten hold approximately 12%. These TCRs' antigens remain unknown. Sample: PBMCs, taken from a glioma patient whose treatment included an IDH1 peptide vaccine. The receptor set was obtained from a man younger than 35 with glioma. Each CDR3 is given with its conserved first and last residue. D genes are given only for firm matches. Size tells how often a clone was seen (once, few, many) or the class of an expanded clone, and some rows leave it out.

TRBJ1-3,NA,TRBV7-2,NA,16,CASSFREQGSGNTIYF,TGTGCCAGCAGCTTCCGAGAACAGGGCTCCGGAAACACCATATATTTT
TRBJ1-1,NA,TRBV19,NA,16,CASSPLSGAMDTEAFF,TGTGCCAGTAGTCCCTTATCGGGGGCGATGGACACTGAAGCTTTCTTT
TRBJ1-2,NA,TRBV25-1,NA,15,CASFYWGVFNYGYTF,TGTGCCAGCTTCTATTGGGGCGTCTTTAACTATGGCTACACCTTC
TRBJ1-2,NA,TRBV28,NA,15,CASTTSAAPNYGYTF,TGTGCCAGCACAACTAGTGCGGCACCTAACTATGGCTACACCTTC
TRBJ2-1,NA,TRBV7-2,NA,15,CASSLRGTLRLGQFF,TGTGCCAGCAGCTTACGCGGGACATTACGGTTGGGGCAGTTCTTC
TRBJ2-7,once,TRBV4-3,NA,15,CASSQAGSKGYEQYF,TGCGCCAGCAGCCAAGCCGGGAGTAAGGGCTACGAGCAGTACTTC
TRBJ2-2,NA,TRBV10-3,NA,13,CAISEPHTGELFF,TGTGCCATCAGTGAGCCTCACACCGGGGAGCTGTTTTTT
TRBJ2-2,NA,TRBV28,NA,13,CATRRPRTGELFF,TGTGCCACACGACGACCCCGCACCGGGGAGCTGTTTTTT
TRBJ1-2,few,TRBV28,NA,12,CASSTHTTGYTF,TGTGCCAGCAGCACCCACACAACGGGCTACACCTTC
TRBJ2-5,once,TRBV4-3,NA,14,CASSQDTHQETQYF,TGCGCCAGCAGCCAAGATACCCACCAAGAGACCCAGTACTTC
TRBJ1-6,NA,TRBV10-3,NA,16,CAISRIVGGSDSPLHF,TGTGCCATCAGCCGAATCGTTGGGGGTTCGGATTCACCCCTCCACTTT
TRBJ2-1,NA,TRBV5-1,TRBD2,15,CASSLLAASYNEQFF,TGCGCCAGCAGCTTACTAGCGGCCTCCTACAATGAGCAGTTCTTC
TRBJ1-2,once,TRBV4-3,NA,15,CASSQDFTDYYGYTF,TGCGCCAGCAGCCAAGATTTTACGGATTACTATGGCTACACCTTC
TRBJ2-7,NA,TRBV7-2,NA,16,CASSLGRTVSSYEQYF,TGTGCCAGCAGCTTAGGGAGGACAGTGAGCTCCTACGAGCAGTACTTC
TRBJ1-2,NA,TRBV11-2,TRBD1,16,CASRKDRGRSDYGYTF,TGTGCCAGCAGAAAGGACAGGGGCCGATCAGACTATGGCTACACCTTC
TRBJ1-2,NA,TRBV19,NA,15,CASSMVTAINYGYTF,TGTGCCAGTAGTATGGTAACAGCAATTAACTATGGCTACACCTTC
TRBJ2-7,NA,TRBV19,NA,13,CASSRDISYEQYF,TGTGCCAGTAGCCGGGATATCTCCTACGAGCAGTACTTC
TRBJ2-7,NA,TRBV2,TRBD1,13,CARVDRVRNEQYF,TGTGCCAGAGTGGACAGGGTAAGGAACGAGCAGTACTTC
TRBJ1-2,NA,TRBV4-2,NA,14,CASSQGPRKSGYTF,TGTGCCAGCAGCCAAGGGCCCAGGAAGAGTGGCTACACCTTC
TRBJ1-1,few,TRBV5-4,NA,15,CASSLEARVDTEAFF,TGTGCCAGCAGCTTGGAGGCCAGGGTGGACACTGAAGCTTTCTTT
TRBJ2-7,NA,TRBV15,TRBD2,15,CATSRDLAGFYEQYF,TGTGCCACCAGCAGAGATTTAGCGGGGTTCTACGAGCAGTACTTC
TRBJ1-5,NA,TRBV6-4,NA,14,CASSEGPNLGPQHF,TGTGCCAGCAGTGAGGGACCGAACCTTGGTCCCCAGCATTTT
TRBJ1-3,NA,TRBV19,NA,15,CASSTSPAVGNTIYF,TGTGCCAGTAGTACCTCTCCAGCCGTCGGAAACACCATATATTTT
TRBJ1-1,NA,TRBV5-1,NA,13,CASSLWGNTEAFF,TGCGCCAGCAGCTTGTGGGGTAACACTGAAGCTTTCTTT
TRBJ2-1,NA,TRBV6-5,NA,13,CASSYGGWNEQFF,TGTGCCAGCAGTTACGGTGGGTGGAATGAGCAGTTCTTC
TRBJ1-5,NA,TRBV30,TRBD1,14,CAWSLGTAVGAQHF,TGTGCCTGGAGTCTTGGGACAGCGGTGGGAGCCCAGCATTTT
TRBJ2-7,NA,TRBV7-2,TRBD2,16,CASSPHPSGILYEQYF,TGTGCCAGCAGCCCGCACCCTAGCGGGATCCTCTACGAGCAGTACTTC
TRBJ2-3,NA,TRBV2,NA,15,CASKDRQVSTDTQYF,TGTGCCAGCAAGGACAGACAAGTTAGCACAGATACGCAGTATTTT
TRBJ1-6,NA,TRBV7-9,NA,14,CASSFTGQGPPLHF,TGTGCCAGCAGCTTCACGGGCCAAGGGCCACCCCTCCACTTT
TRBJ1-1,NA,TRBV6-1,NA,17,CASSESAGVPPNTEAFF,TGTGCCAGCAGTGAGTCGGCAGGGGTCCCTCCTAACACTGAAGCTTTCTTT
TRBJ1-3,NA,TRBV5-4,NA,15,CASSLGAHSGNTIYF,TGTGCCAGCAGCTTGGGTGCACACTCTGGAAACACCATATATTTT
TRBJ1-5,NA,TRBV15,NA,17,CATSRAAGYGSNQPQHF,TGTGCCACCAGCAGAGCGGCCGGGTATGGGAGCAATCAGCCCCAGCATTTT
TRBJ2-7,NA,TRBV9,TRBD1,13,CASSGDRGNEQYF,TGTGCCAGCAGCGGTGACAGGGGAAACGAGCAGTACTTC
TRBJ2-7,once,TRBV5-1,NA,13,CASSLGGENEQYF,TGCGCCAGCAGCTTGGGTGGGGAAAACGAGCAGTACTTC
TRBJ2-7,NA,TRBV9,TRBD1,14,CASSVGDSLYEQYF,TGTGCCAGCAGCGTAGGGGACAGCCTCTACGAGCAGTACTTC
TRBJ2-1,NA,TRBV6-5,TRBD2,16,CASSYFVAGGGDEQFF,TGTGCCAGCAGTTACTTTGTAGCGGGAGGGGGTGATGAGCAGTTCTTC
TRBJ2-1,NA,TRBV7-8,TRBD1,15,CASSPRTGVGNEQFF,TGTGCCAGCAGCCCTCGGACAGGGGTCGGCAATGAGCAGTTCTTC
TRBJ1-1,NA,TRBV10-3,NA,15,CAISESGTAYTEAFF,TGTGCCATCAGTGAGTCCGGGACTGCATACACTGAAGCTTTCTTT
TRBJ1-2,NA,TRBV5-4,NA,16,CASSQRLLQGTNGYTF,TGTGCCAGCAGCCAACGACTATTACAGGGTACCAATGGCTACACCTTC
TRBJ1-1,NA,TRBV19,NA,16,CASSIVAAANYEEAFF,TGTGCCAGTAGTATAGTTGCGGCGGCTAATTACGAAGAAGCTTTCTTT
TRBJ1-1,NA,TRBV27,NA,12,CASSLQGRGAFF,TGTGCCAGCAGTTTGCAGGGGAGAGGAGCTTTCTTT
TRBJ2-7,NA,TRBV6-5,NA,13,CASSYSIPYEQYF,TGTGCCAGCAGTTACTCGATTCCCTACGAGCAGTACTTC
TRBJ2-1,NA,TRBV7-2,NA,14,CASSRPGQHNEQFF,TGTGCCAGCAGCCGCCCCGGACAGCACAATGAGCAGTTCTTC
TRBJ1-1,NA,TRBV7-3,NA,13,CASSLSWSAEAFF,TGTGCCAGCAGCTTATCCTGGAGTGCTGAAGCTTTCTTT
TRBJ2-1,NA,TRBV30,TRBD1,12,CAWTLDRGEQFF,TGTGCCTGGACCCTTGACAGGGGTGAGCAGTTCTTC
TRBJ1-4,NA,TRBV7-9,NA,15,CASSLGAGINEKLFF,TGTGCCAGCAGCTTAGGGGCAGGGATAAATGAAAAACTGTTTTTT
TRBJ2-7,once,TRBV5-1,NA,14,CASSSGPGPYEQYF,TGCGCCAGCAGCTCCGGACCAGGACCCTACGAGCAGTACTTC
TRBJ1-4,NA,TRBV2,NA,16,CASSGQSNWSNEKLFF,TGTGCCAGCAGTGGACAGTCGAATTGGTCTAATGAAAAACTGTTTTTT
TRBJ1-6,NA,TRBV7-3,NA,16,CASSLTGGSYNSPLHF,TGTGCCAGCAGCTTAACGGGAGGGTCCTATAATTCACCCCTCCACTTT
TRBJ1-1,few,TRBV18,NA,12,CASSPDSDEAFF,TGTGCCAGCTCACCTGACAGCGATGAAGCTTTCTTT
TRBJ2-1,NA,TRBV27,TRBD2,19,CASSLRWQGLAGGPNEQFF,TGTGCCAGCAGTTTAAGATGGCAGGGCTTAGCGGGAGGGCCGAATGAGCAGTTCTTC
TRBJ2-7,NA,TRBV6-5,NA,12,CASSYNGYEQYF,TGTGCCAGCAGTTACAATGGTTACGAGCAGTACTTC
TRBJ1-3,once,TRBV7-2,NA,18,CASSLAAGGGRAGNTIYF,TGTGCCAGCAGCTTAGCGGCGGGAGGGGGACGAGCTGGAAACACCATATATTTT
TRBJ1-6,NA,TRBV9,NA,15,CASSVGYSYNSPLHF,TGTGCCAGCAGCGTAGGCTACTCCTATAATTCACCCCTCCACTTT